The 18 T cell receptor beta chains in this list originate from one sample, sequenced in a study of T cell repertoires in cytomegalovirus infection. TCRdb ran MiXCR on the reads and lists one entry per CDR3 protein. The sample yields 750,000 to 900,000 distinct CDR3 sequences, under 35% seen once. These receptors' antigens are unknown. The sequencing here drew on cultured CD8+ T cells from PBMCs, taken from culture after CMV antigen stimulation. The receptors derive from a human donor in good health (CMV status not recorded). Some clones in this sample may be carry-over from other donors' samples.

This rearrangement joins TRBV10-3 to TRBJ1-5; 7 bases match TRBD1. Germline CDR1 is ENHRY and CDR2 is SYGVKD. After removal of 2 bases from V and 4 bases from J, the junction contained 8 bases not matched to a gene. The CDR3 covers 16 residues. CDR3 amino acids: CAISELPGGANQPQHF. In nucleotides, the CDR3 is TGTGCCATCAGTGAGCTTCCAGGGGGGGCGAATCAGCCCCAGCATTTT.

The V call is TRBV6-5, the J call TRBJ2-5; a weak D match, TRBD2 (5 bases). The V end was cut by 2 bases, the J end by 5 bases, with 15 bases between. Germline assignment: CDR1 MNHEY and CDR2 SVGAGI. This CDR3 contains 15 residues. The CDR3 is CASSYAEDGRETQYF. The CDR3 DNA follows: TGTGCCAGCAGTTACGCGGAGGACGGACGGGAGACCCAGTACTTC.

The sample holds a few counts of this clonotype. The genes are TRBV11-2 and TRBJ1-1, with 9 bases matching TRBD1. This CDR3 is built from 20 residues. Germline V lookup: CDR1 SGHAT, CDR2 FQNNGV. J was trimmed by 0 bases and V by 1 base; bases with no gene match: 15. The CDR3 DNA reads TGTGCCAGCAGCTTAGTAGAGGGGGACAGGGAAGAACGCGTGAACACTGAAGCTTTCTTT. Translating it yields CASSLVEGDREERVNTEAFF.

The genes are TRBV28 and TRBJ1-6; 8 bases match TRBD1. The trim removed 0 bases at V and 8 bases at J, leaving 3 bases unmatched. The CDR3 runs to 15 residues. The germline CDR1 and CDR2 sequences are MDHEN and SYDVKM. CDR3 loop: CASSLWTGADSPLHF. The CDR3 coding sequence is TGTGCCAGCAGTTTATGGACAGGGGCCGATTCACCCCTCCACTTT.

This chain uses TRBV4-1 with TRBJ1-5; D is possibly TRBD1 (6 bases). This CDR3 spans 15 amino acids. The V end lost 3 bases, the J end lost 4 bases, and 13 bases lay between the germline ends. The germline CDR1 and CDR2 sequences are MGHRA and YSYEKL. In DNA, the CDR3 is TGCGCCAGCAGCCATCGTTTGACAGGAAATCAGCCCCAGCATTTT. The encoded protein is CASSHRLTGNQPQHF.

CDR3 sequence: CASSLGNRQGSRRGYTF. The CDR3 DNA is TGTGCCAGCAGCTTAGGCAACCGACAGGGTTCGCGTCGGGGCTACACCTTC. V gene TRBV7-9 combines with J gene TRBJ1-2; 7 bases are shared with TRBD1. Trimming took 1 base from V and 8 from J; bases not matched to a gene: 16. The CDR3 sequence is 17 residues long. Germline CDR1 is SEHNR and CDR2 is FQNEAQ (reference sequence).

This clonotype is a singleton in its sample. This rearrangement joins TRBV7-2 to TRBJ2-2, with D possibly matching TRBD1 (6 bases). Deletions cut 10 bases from V and 1 base from J, with 16 bases between. The CDR3 contains 15 residues. Germline loops: CDR1 SGHTA, CDR2 FQGNSA. The CDR3 spells CANSLKTGNTGELFF. The CDR3 nucleotides are TGTGCCAACAGTCTTAAGACAGGGAACACCGGGGAGCTGTTTTTT.

This clonotype was seen more than once but under ten times. As DNA, the CDR3 is TGTGCCAGCAGTGAAACAGGGGCCTCGCAAAATGAGCAGTTCTTC. Translated: CASSETGASQNEQFF. This chain connects TRBV28 to TRBJ2-1; 7 bases map to TRBD1. Germline trimming cut 5 bases from V and 7 bases from J; bases unmatched to any gene: 11. CDR3 length: 15 residues. Germline CDR1 reads MDHEN; CDR2 reads SYDVKM.

This clonotype was counted only a few times. The chain links TRBV15 to TRBJ2-1; 11 bases agree with TRBD2. The V gene's germline CDR1 is LNHNV and CDR2 YYDKDF (reference sequence). Trimming took 1 base from V and 9 from J; bases not matched to a gene: 5. The CDR3 is 15 residues long. Here the CDR3 reads CATSRVSGGAGEQFF. Here the CDR3 DNA reads TGTGCCACCAGCAGAGTTAGCGGGGGGGCTGGTGAGCAGTTCTTC.

The CDR3 region has the DNA TGTGCCAGCAGGAGGACAGTAAAAGAGACCCAGTACTTC. Amino acid sequence: CASRRTVKETQYF. The V and J genes are TRBV28 and TRBJ2-5, with D maybe TRBD1 (6 bases). V lost 6 bases to trimming and J lost 3 bases, with 11 bases between them. Germline-derived CDR1 and CDR2 are MDHEN and SYDVKM. The CDR3 has 13 amino acids.

The rearrangement links TRBV7-8 to TRBJ2-7; D remains ambiguous. V lost 3 bases to trimming and J lost 1 base, with 10 bases between them. From germline, CDR1 is SGHVS and CDR2 FQNEAQ. The CDR3 is made up of 14 amino acids. The CDR3 coding sequence is TGTGCCAGCAGCTTTAGCCCTTCGTCCTACGAGCAGTACGTC. Amino acids: CASSFSPSSYEQYV.

This clonotype was detected only a few times. The chain couples TRBV6-2 or TRBV6-3 to TRBJ2-3; TRBD1 aligns across 9 bases. The germline V gene encodes CDR1 MNHEY and CDR2 SVGEGT. The CDR3 spans 17 residues. After removal of 5 bases from V and 1 base from J, the junction contained 10 bases not matched to a gene. This chain's CDR3 is CASSLSPGQGGTDTQYF. The CDR3 nucleotides read TGTGCCAGCAGTCTTTCTCCGGGACAGGGTGGCACAGATACGCAGTATTTT.

The rearrangement links TRBV5-4 to TRBJ2-3; TRBD1 aligns across 9 bases. The CDR3 has 14 amino acids. CDR1 and CDR2 (germline): SGHNT, YYREEE (reference sequence). V gave up 3 bases and J gave up 5 bases; unmatched junction bases: 4. CDR3 nucleotides: TGTGCCAGCAGCTACCGGGACAGGGAAGATACGCAGTATTTT. Residues: CASSYRDREDTQYF. Full variable domain (rest looked up from reference TRBV5-4 and TRBJ2-3): ETGVTQSPTHLIKTRGQQVTLRCSSQSGHNTVSWYQQALGQGPQFIFQYYREEENGRGNFPPRFSGLQFPNYSSELNVNALELDDSALYLCASSYRDREDTQYFGPGTRLTVL.

This chain connects TRBV4-1 to TRBJ1-4; D unclear. Trimming stripped 3 bases from V and 0 bases from J, with 8 bases between. Per the germline V gene, CDR1 is MGHRA and CDR2 is YSYEKL. This CDR3 contains 15 residues. The CDR3 spells CASSQDGATNEKLFF. In DNA, the CDR3 is TGCGCCAGCAGCCAGGACGGTGCAACTAATGAAAAACTGTTTTTT.

This clonotype was counted at least ten times. The V gene is TRBV5-1, the J gene TRBJ1-1; D unclear. The CDR3 extends over 14 amino acids. CDR1 is SGHRS and CDR2 is YFSETQ in the germline V gene. V lost 2 bases, J lost 4 bases, and 12 bases lay in between. Here the CDR3 DNA reads TGCGCCAGCAGCTTCTTGGTCGAACCCACTGAAGCTTTCTTT. Amino acid sequence: CASSFLVEPTEAFF.

Ten or more counts support this clonotype. The V gene is TRBV7-6, the J gene TRBJ1-6; weak D call: TRBD1 (5 bases). The CDR3 runs 15 residues. Germline lookup yields CDR1 SGHVS and CDR2 FNYEAQ. V dropped 6 bases and J dropped 7 bases, with 16 bases sitting between them. The CDR3 DNA follows: TGTGCCAGCAGAACTCTACAGGACCAGAATTCACCCCTCCACTTT. This translates into CASRTLQDQNSPLHF.

This chain uses TRBV9 with TRBJ2-3; D gene uncertain. Germline V gives CDR1 SGDLS, CDR2 YYNGEE. This CDR3 contains 12 residues. Between the trimmed V and J ends, which lost 5 bases and 3 bases, there was a span of 7 bases. CDR3 coding DNA: TGTGCCAGCAGTCAAATAACAGATACGCAGTATTTT. Translating it yields CASSQITDTQYF.

The DNA of the CDR3 is TGTGCCAGTACCGTAGCGGGGCCTGCCTCCTACAATGAGCAGTTCTTC. It encodes CASTVAGPASYNEQFF. The chain links TRBV19 to TRBJ2-1, with 8 bases matching TRBD2. Trimming took 7 bases from V and 0 from J; bases not matched to a gene: 8. Germline V gene lookup returns CDR1 LNHDA and CDR2 SQIVND (reference sequence). CDR3 length equals 16 residues.